This TCR beta chain was identified during a study of T cells in Graves' hyperthyroidism and ophthalmopathy. Amplification of TCR beta CDR3 regions used RNA as the template. A set of HTBI primers served as the primers for a first-round RT-PCR of the TCR CDR3. TCRdb analysed the multiplex PCR reads with MiXCR anew, one entry per CDR3 protein. The sample includes around 200,000 distinct CDR3 sequences, about 18% seen only once; the top ten take about 41%. This clonotype has just a few counts. The CDR3 sequence is 14 residues long. CDR1 MNHEY and CDR2 SVGEGT come from the germline V gene. The ends were cut back, 5 bases at V and 1 base at J, with 10 bases in the middle.

This receptor was taken from a man between 40 and 49 years old with Graves' hyperthyroidism. Source material: blood. V and J are TRBV6-2 or TRBV6-3 and TRBJ2-3; D is possibly TRBD1 (6 bases). CDR3 protein: CASSPWTGTDTQYF. The CDR3 DNA reads as TGTGCCAGCAGTCCGTGGACAGGCACAGATACGCAGTATTTT.